One sample yielded the 12 T cell receptor beta chains listed below, sequenced in a study of blood T cell repertoires in COVID-19. The method was immunoSEQ multiplex PCR; TCRdb's version includes in-frame clones alone and lacks a portion of them. In the table there are 370,000 or so clones, roughly 86% of which are singletons. The sequenced material came from PBMCs or T cells enriched from blood (not recorded which). The source of these receptors is a man aged 25 to 45 who had recovered from COVID-19.

The V and J genes are TRBV20-1 and TRBJ2-2; TRBD2 matches at 9 bases. Germline V gene data show CDR1 as DFQATT and CDR2 as SNEGSKA (reference sequence). V trimming: 3 bases; J trimming: 2 bases; junction bases outside the gene matches: 7. The CDR3 sequence is 16 residues long. CDR3 sequence reads: CSASTAGGVNTGELFF. In nucleotides, the CDR3 is TGCAGTGCTAGTACTGCGGGGGGGGTCAACACCGGGGAGCTGTTTTTT.

V usage is TRBV5-1 and J usage is TRBJ2-5; 7 bases map to TRBD1. V shed 4 bases and J 2 bases; nucleotides not matched to a gene: 5. The CDR3 has 14 residues. In germline, CDR1 is SGHRS, CDR2 YFSETQ. CDR3 protein: CASSGTGVQETQYF. Written as DNA, the CDR3 is TGCGCCAGCAGCGGCACAGGGGTACAAGAGACCCAGTACTTC. The full variable domain, completed using reference TRBV5-1 and TRBJ2-5, is KAGVTQTPRYLIKTRGQQVTLSCSPISGHRSVSWYQQTPGQGLQFLFEYFSETQRNKGNFPGRFSGRQFSNSRSEMNVSTLELGDSALYLCASSGTGVQETQYFGPGTRLLVL.

The chain links TRBV27 to TRBJ1-5; D gene ambiguous. CDR1 is MNHEY, CDR2 SMNVEV, per germline (reference sequence). The ends were cut back, 4 bases at V and 2 bases at J, with 12 bases in the middle. The CDR3 covers 15 residues. Here the CDR3 reads CASSSYRGGNQPQHF. The CDR3 DNA reads as TGTGCCAGCAGTTCGTACCGCGGTGGCAATCAGCCCCAGCATTTT.

This rearrangement joins TRBV3-1 (or the pseudogene TRBV3-2) to TRBJ1-2; D ambiguous. Trimming took 11 bases from V and 4 from J, leaving 11 bases between them. Germline CDR1 is LGHDT and CDR2 is YNNKEL (reference sequence). This CDR3 comprises 11 residues. CDR3 DNA: TGTGCCGTCTCATCGGGCTATGGCTACACCTTC. It codes for CAVSSGYGYTF.

The chain uses TRBV16 and TRBJ2-5; 10 bases are a match to TRBD1. Germline loops: CDR1 KGHSY, CDR2 FQNENV. V shed 5 bases and J 5 bases; nucleotides not matched to a gene: 5. The CDR3 totals 14 residues. CDR3 nucleotide sequence: TGTGCCAGCAGCTTCACGGGACAGGGGGAGACCCAGTACTTC. As protein: CASSFTGQGETQYF.

The chain joins TRBV10-3 to TRBJ2-7; the match to TRBD1 covers 8 bases. The ends lost 6 bases at V and 3 bases at J; junction bases unmatched: 13. Per germline, CDR1 ENHRY and CDR2 SYGVKD. The CDR3 has 16 residues. CDR3 bases: TGTGCCATCAGCGATATAAAGACAGGGGACGGCTACGAGCAGTACTTC. Its protein is CAISDIKTGDGYEQYF.

This chain uses TRBV10-3 with TRBJ1-2; 9 nucleotides align to TRBD1. CDR3 length equals 15 residues. CDR1 is ENHRY, CDR2 SYGVKD, per germline. The V segment lost 4 bases and the J segment 5 bases; nucleotides outside the gene matches: 8. The CDR3 region is CAISGTGVLKYGYTF. The CDR3 DNA reads TGTGCCATCAGTGGGACAGGGGTTTTGAAGTATGGCTACACCTTC.

This clone showed up just a few times. This rearrangement joins TRBV6-5 to TRBJ1-2, with D possibly matching TRBD1 (6 bases). Germline lookup yields CDR1 MNHEY and CDR2 SVGAGI. Trimming left V 5 bases short and J 4 bases short, with 11 bases between. The CDR3 totals 13 residues. CDR3 coding DNA: TGTGCCAGCAGTCCACAGGGCCTCTATGGCTACACCTTC. It yields the protein CASSPQGLYGYTF.

The V gene is TRBV28, the J gene TRBJ2-3; D is uncertain. Germline loops: CDR1 MDHEN, CDR2 SYDVKM. The V and J ends lost 3 bases and 6 bases respectively, with 10 bases between them. The CDR3 consists of 13 residues. CDR3 amino acids: CASSFSLRDTQYF. The CDR3 nucleotides are TGTGCCAGCAGTTTCTCCCTCCGTGATACGCAGTATTTT.

The chain couples TRBV5-6 to TRBJ1-2, with D unclear. V gave up 3 bases and J gave up 2 bases, with 11 bases separating them. Germline V lookup: CDR1 SGHDT, CDR2 YYEEEE. The CDR3 consists of 14 residues. Here the CDR3 DNA reads TGTGCCAGCAGCTATAATGGCAGAAACTATGGCTACACCTTC. Its protein is CASSYNGRNYGYTF.

The rearrangement links TRBV19 to TRBJ2-2, with a tentative D call TRBD2 (6 bases). The V end lost 7 bases, the J end lost 0 bases, and 12 bases lay between the germline ends. The CDR3 contains 15 residues. In germline, CDR1 is LNHDA, CDR2 SQIVND (reference sequence). As DNA, the CDR3 is TGTGCCAGTAAGCCAGCGGGTCCGAACACCGGGGAGCTGTTTTTT. Its protein product is CASKPAGPNTGELFF. The full variable domain, rest sourced from reference TRBV19 and TRBJ2-2, is DGGITQSPKYLFRKEGQNVTLSCEQNLNHDAMYWYRQDPGQGLRLIYYSQIVNDFQKGDIAEGYSVSREKKESFPLTVTSAQKNPTAFYLCASKPAGPNTGELFFGEGSRLTVL.

The V and J genes are TRBV7-2 and TRBJ1-2, with no clear D. The CDR3 covers 13 residues. With 3 bases removed from V and 4 bases from J, the gap between germline ends came to 9 bases. Germline V gene data show CDR1 as SGHTA and CDR2 as FQGNSA. The CDR3 nucleotides are TGTGCCAGCAGCTTTAATGTCCTCTATGGCTACACCTTC. Its protein is CASSFNVLYGYTF.